This T cell receptor beta chain was obtained from a study of siplizumab effects on memory and regulatory T cells. Trimming took off 0 bases at V and 9 bases at J, with 9 bases between the two ends. The CDR3 sequence is 13 residues long. Germline V gene lookup returns CDR1 SGHVS and CDR2 FNYEAQ. The assay was immunoSEQ multiplex PCR, and TCRdb's table has in-frame clones only and misses some. The table lists about 94,000 clones, 94% of them singletons. This receptor was taken from a human donor in good health. This chain joins TRBV7-6 and TRBJ2-1, with D hard to call. Sequencing was done on a sample of non-Treg CD4+ T cells sorted from blood. CDR3 DNA sequence: TGTGCCAGCAGCTTAGCAAACACGGGTGAGCAGTTCTTC. Amino acids: CASSLANTGEQFF.